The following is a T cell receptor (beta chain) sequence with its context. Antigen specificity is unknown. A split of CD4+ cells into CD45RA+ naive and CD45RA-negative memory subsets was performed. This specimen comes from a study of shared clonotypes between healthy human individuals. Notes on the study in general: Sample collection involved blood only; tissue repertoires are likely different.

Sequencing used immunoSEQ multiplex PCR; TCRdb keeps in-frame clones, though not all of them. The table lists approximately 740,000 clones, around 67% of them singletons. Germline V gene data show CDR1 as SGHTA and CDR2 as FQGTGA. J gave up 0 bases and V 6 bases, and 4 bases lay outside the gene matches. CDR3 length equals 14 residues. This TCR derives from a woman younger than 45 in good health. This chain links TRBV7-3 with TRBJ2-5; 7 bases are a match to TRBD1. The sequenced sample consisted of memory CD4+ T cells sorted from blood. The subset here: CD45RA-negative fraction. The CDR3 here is CASSQGQNQETQYF. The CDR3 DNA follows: TGTGCCAGCAGTCAGGGACAGAACCAAGAGACCCAGTACTTC.